Listed here is a single T cell receptor beta chain. The V and J ends lost 3 bases and 8 bases, in that order; junction bases with no gene match: 8. The CDR3 spans 15 residues. CDR1 is MNHEY, CDR2 SVGAGI, per germline. This record comes from a study of blood T cell repertoires in COVID-19. Study background: From the United States, Italy and Spain came samples of acute and convalescent COVID-19. From T cells, B-cell-depleted T cells, or PBMCs came the material, which was cDNA or gDNA.

Original data processing: Amplifying reference gene primers gave estimates of nucleated cell counts. The table came from immunoSEQ multiplex PCR; TCRdb's copy has only in-frame clones and leaves some out. The DNA was the basis for D and trimming; V, J and clone size are from that table. This table has 250,000 to 300,000 clones, about four fifths appearing once. The TCR sequence derives from a woman aged 55-70 years with active or convalescent COVID-19. The J gene is TRBJ2-1, the V gene TRBV6-5, with TRBD2 identical over 9 bases. Material: peripheral blood. The CDR3 DNA follows: TGTGCCAGCAGTTATGGGCGGGGGGGGCCCGATGAGCAGTTCTTC. Its protein is CASSYGRGGPDEQFF.